The clone carrying this T cell receptor (beta chain) appeared many times. Its antigen is undetermined. These data originate in a study of neurological immune-mediated disorders. The starting material, 2 million PBMCs stored at -80 C, gave rise to the unsorted libraries. Findings of the study overall: Expanded clones shared no CDR3 amino acid sequences across subjects, suggesting private repertoires in all groups. HTLV-1-associated myelopathy had the most TCR clonal expansion, while multiple sclerosis had the least, a level that fell below healthy controls.

Germline V CDR1 and CDR2: SGHRS, YFSETQ. CDR3 length: 15 amino acids. Between the trimmed V and J ends, which lost 4 bases and 5 bases, there was a span of 18 bases. The team produced cDNA through 5'RACE using 10-nucleotide random UMIs. TCRdb re-derived calls from the 5' RACE reads in MiXCR, one entry per CDR3 protein. Of under 85,000 distinct CDR3 sequences in the sample, roughly 13% were seen once. The source is a woman aged 50 to 60 in good health. The sequenced sample was PBMCs. The chain is built from TRBV5-1 and TRBJ2-5; D possibly corresponds to TRBD1 (6 bases). The CDR3 bases are TGCGCCAGCAGCAGTGCTGGGACAACTTGGGAGACCCAGTACTTC. As protein: CASSSAGTTWETQYF.